Shown below are 26 T cell receptor beta chains from a single sample sequenced in a study of blood T cell repertoires in COVID-19. Data came from immunoSEQ multiplex PCR; TCRdb stores just in-frame clones and leaves some out. The sample yields about 120,000 clones, 90% seen once. The sequencing sample was made of peripheral blood. The receptor source for this set is a human donor with active COVID-19. The donor label of this sample is uncertain.

The chain has TRBV4-1 and TRBJ1-6; the D gene is possibly TRBD1 (6 bases). The germline V and J ends were trimmed by 7 bases and 7 bases, with 14 bases remaining between them. The CDR3 runs to 14 residues. Germline V CDR1 and CDR2: MGHRA, YSYEKL. Written as DNA, the CDR3 is TGCGCCAGCACCGACAGGACGAAAAATTCACCCCTCCACTTT. Its translation is CASTDRTKNSPLHF.

V and J are TRBV18 and TRBJ2-7; 7 nucleotides match TRBD1. Per the germline V gene, CDR1 is KGHSH and CDR2 is LQKENI. Trimming at V came to 6 bases and at J to 1 base, leaving 9 bases not matched to a gene. The CDR3 consists of 15 residues. The chain's CDR3 is CASSTYRGGSYEQYF. CDR3 bases: TGTGCCAGCTCCACATACAGGGGTGGGTCCTACGAGCAGTACTTC. The full variable domain, its missing parts supplied by reference TRBV18 and TRBJ2-7, is NAGVMQNPRHLVRRRGQEARLRCSPMKGHSHVYWYRQLPEEGLKFMVYLQKENIIDESGMPKERFSAEFPKEGPSILRIQQVVRGDSAAYFCASSTYRGGSYEQYFGPGTRLTVT.

V is TRBV7-2 and J is TRBJ2-5; the D gene is possibly TRBD1 (6 bases). CDR1 and CDR2 (germline): SGHTA, FQGNSA. V lost 4 bases and J 2 bases, leaving 11 bases between the germline ends. The CDR3 extends over 14 amino acids. The CDR3, as DNA: TGTGCCAGCAGCTGGGGGCTTTTGCAAGAGACCCAGTACTTC. Amino acid sequence: CASSWGLLQETQYF. The full variable domain, completed using reference TRBV7-2 and TRBJ2-5, is GAGVSQSPSNKVTEKGKDVELRCDPISGHTALYWYRQSLGQGLEFLIYFQGNSAPDKSGLPSDRFSAERTGGSVSTLTIQRTQQEDSAVYLCASSWGLLQETQYFGPGTRLLVL.

V gene TRBV13 combines with J gene TRBJ2-5; 8 bases line up with TRBD1. J lost 4 bases, V lost 5 bases, and 6 bases had no gene match. Germline CDR1 and CDR2: PRHDT and FYEKMQ (reference sequence). The CDR3 runs 14 residues. Here the CDR3 reads CASSLRGPAETQYF. CDR3 DNA sequence: TGTGCCAGCAGCCTCAGGGGGCCCGCAGAGACCCAGTACTTC.

This clone turned up a few times. The chain has TRBV11-2 and TRBJ1-5; 7 positions agree with TRBD1. Per the germline V gene, CDR1 is SGHAT and CDR2 is FQNNGV. The V and J ends lost 6 bases and 2 bases, in that order; junction bases with no gene match: 10. This CDR3 has 16 amino acids. The CDR3 region has the DNA TGTGCCAGCAGTCCGGGCGACAGGGTGGGCAATCAGCCCCAGCATTTT. It translates to CASSPGDRVGNQPQHF.

This sequence joins TRBV20-1 and TRBJ1-5; TRBD1 agrees at 9 bases. The V segment lost 3 bases and the J segment 0 bases; nucleotides outside the gene matches: 6. The CDR3 runs to 16 residues. Per the germline V gene, CDR1 is DFQATT and CDR2 is SNEGSKA (reference sequence). The CDR3 region is CSASAGTGYSNQPQHF. DNA of the CDR3: TGCAGTGCTAGTGCTGGGACAGGGTATAGCAATCAGCCCCAGCATTTT.

This clone was recorded once. The CDR3 DNA reads as TGTGCCAGCAGCTTCTCAGGTGCCGGGGAGCTGTTTTTT. It encodes CASSFSGAGELFF. The chain employs TRBV5-4 and TRBJ2-2; unclear D gene. V gave up 2 bases and J gave up 6 bases, with 8 bases separating them. The CDR3 spans 13 residues. Germline V gene data show CDR1 as SGHNT and CDR2 as YYREEE (reference sequence).

A word on this clone: The sample has other DNA sequences that encode this CDR3 too. This rearrangement joins TRBV28 to TRBJ1-2; TRBD1 is a possible D gene (5 bases). The CDR3 is 12 residues long. Germline V gene sequence: CDR1 MDHEN, CDR2 SYDVKM. Trimming removed 6 bases at V and 5 bases at J, with 10 bases between. CDR3 residues: CASSQDRYGYTF. Written as DNA, the CDR3 is TGTGCCAGCAGCCAAGACAGATATGGCTACACCTTC.

The chain recombines TRBV4-3 with TRBJ2-3; no clear D. The germline V and J ends were trimmed by 4 bases and 0 bases, with 8 bases remaining between them. The length of the CDR3 is 14 residues. CDR1 is LGHNA and CDR2 is YSLEER in the germline V gene. CDR3 sequence reads: CASSLRVSTDTQYF. The CDR3 DNA is TGCGCCAGCAGCCTCCGGGTTAGCACAGATACGCAGTATTTT.

J is TRBJ1-1 and V is TRBV12-3 or TRBV12-4, with D possibly TRBD1 on 6 matching bases. CDR3 length: 11 residues. Trimming stripped 6 bases from V and 12 bases from J, with 14 bases between. The CDR3 sequence is CASRNRVESFF. The CDR3, as DNA: TGTGCCAGCAGAAACAGGGTCGAATCTTTCTTT.

The CDR3 bases are TGTGCCAGCTCACCACCGGGTAGCGGGGGGGCCCACAATGAGCAGTTCTTC. Translation gives CASSPPGSGGAHNEQFF. V is TRBV18 and J is TRBJ2-1, with 11 nucleotides matching TRBD2. Germline CDR1 reads KGHSH; CDR2 reads LQKENI. CDR3 length equals 17 residues. V shed 0 bases, J shed 5 bases, and the junction held 6 bases outside the gene matches.

The chain has TRBV7-8 and TRBJ1-6; TRBD1 is a possible D gene (6 bases). Per germline, CDR1 SGHVS and CDR2 FQNEAQ. The CDR3 contains 17 residues. The V end lost 1 base, the J end lost 4 bases, and 14 bases lay between the germline ends. CDR3 coding DNA: TGTGCCAGCAGCTTAGACCCTCAGGGGAGATATAATTCACCCCTCCACTTT. Amino acid sequence: CASSLDPQGRYNSPLHF.

For the CDR3, the DNA is TGCGCCAGCAGGAGGGATAACACCGGGGAGCTGTTTTTT. Its translation is CASRRDNTGELFF. The chain is built from TRBV10-1 and TRBJ2-2, with TRBD2 as a possible D gene (5 bases). Between the trimmed V and J ends, which lost 6 bases and 2 bases, there was a span of 7 bases. Germline V gene data show CDR1 as WNHNN and CDR2 as SYGVQD (reference sequence). The CDR3 length is 13 residues.

The chain employs TRBV5-4 and TRBJ1-1; D may be TRBD1 (6 bases). Germline V gene lookup returns CDR1 SGHNT and CDR2 YYREEE (reference sequence). The CDR3 sequence is 15 residues long. V lost 3 bases to trimming and J lost 5 bases, with 17 bases between them. The CDR3 DNA follows: TGTGCCAGCAGCTCATACAGGGCTCAGGGGACTGAAGCTTTCTTT. Residues: CASSSYRAQGTEAFF.

The gene calls are TRBV7-6 and TRBJ1-1; 7 positions match TRBD1. Germline CDR1 is SGHVS and CDR2 is FNYEAQ. Trimming at V came to 5 bases and at J to 2 bases, leaving 11 bases not matched to a gene. There are 16 residues in the CDR3. CDR3 in amino acids: CASSERTGWENTEAFF. The DNA for the CDR3 is TGTGCCAGCAGCGAGAGGACAGGTTGGGAAAACACTGAAGCTTTCTTT.

This chain joins TRBV28 and TRBJ2-7, with D maybe TRBD2 (5 bases). Germline V gives CDR1 MDHEN, CDR2 SYDVKM. V was pared by 1 base and J by 2 bases, with 15 bases between. The CDR3 length is 16 residues. The CDR3 nucleotides are TGTGCCAGCAGTTTATCCCACTCTGGAGGTACCTACGAGCAGTACTTC. Amino acids: CASSLSHSGGTYEQYF.

This chain connects TRBV11-3 to TRBJ2-3, with 14 bases fitting TRBD2. V gave up 0 bases and J gave up 7 bases; unmatched junction bases: 6. The germline V gene encodes CDR1 SGHNT and CDR2 YENEEA. CDR3 length: 17 residues. The DNA of the CDR3 is TGTGCCAGCAGCTTAGAAGGACTAGCGGGGGGTGTAAATACGCAGTATTTT. The encoded protein is CASSLEGLAGGVNTQYF.

This CDR3 is CATHPPGSRTGELFF. The CDR3 DNA reads TGTGCCACCCACCCCCCCGGGAGTCGGACCGGGGAGCTGTTTTTT. This rearrangement joins TRBV19 to TRBJ2-2; tentative D call: TRBD2 (6 bases). Looked up from germline, CDR1 is LNHDA and CDR2 is SQIVND (reference sequence). V was shortened by 10 bases and J by 5 bases, with 20 bases between the two germline ends. The CDR3 loop spans 15 amino acids.

This sequence joins TRBV9 and TRBJ1-6, with 8 bases aligning to TRBD1. Trimming removed 4 bases from V and 9 bases from J; junction bases left unmatched: 6. The CDR3 sequence is 14 residues long. Germline V lookup: CDR1 SGDLS, CDR2 YYNGEE. CDR3 sequence: CASSLTGVSSPLHF. In DNA form, the CDR3 reads TGTGCCAGCAGCCTGACAGGGGTTTCTTCACCCCTCCACTTT.

This chain connects TRBV7-6 to TRBJ2-1; D perhaps matches TRBD2 (6 bases). The CDR3 extends over 15 amino acids. Germline values: CDR1 SGHVS, CDR2 FNYEAQ. The V gene lost 1 base and the J gene lost 6 bases, with 13 bases spanning the gap. The CDR3 DNA reads as TGTGCCAGCAGCTTAGGCTCGGGGAGGCCCAATGAGCAGTTCTTC. Translation: CASSLGSGRPNEQFF.

The chain has TRBV7-7 and TRBJ2-2; tentatively, D is TRBD1 (5 bases). CDR3 size: 13 residues. From germline, CDR1 is SSHAT and CDR2 FNYEAQ (reference sequence). V was shortened by 4 bases and J by 5 bases, with 8 bases between the two germline ends. The CDR3 DNA sequence: TGTGCCAGCAGCTCTAGACAGACCGGGGAGCTGTTTTTT. Translated: CASSSRQTGELFF.

The chain employs TRBV4-3 and TRBJ2-7; TRBD2 is a possible D gene (6 bases). Trimming pared 3 bases from V and 4 bases from J, leaving 16 bases between. Per the germline V gene, CDR1 is LGHNA and CDR2 is YSLEER. The CDR3 runs to 15 residues. Here the CDR3 reads CASSHLGGAGYEQYF. CDR3 DNA sequence: TGCGCCAGCAGCCATTTGGGGGGAGCGGGTTACGAGCAGTACTTC.

The rearrangement joins TRBV2 to TRBJ2-6; 9 positions match TRBD1. J was trimmed by 1 base and V by 9 bases; bases with no gene match: 13. The CDR3 totals 18 residues. From germline, CDR1 is SNHLY and CDR2 FYNNEI. The CDR3 DNA follows: TGTGCCAGAGAGAACCGGGACAGGGTTCCGTCTGGGGCCAACGTCCTGACTTTC. Protein: CARENRDRVPSGANVLTF.

The J gene is TRBJ2-5, the V gene TRBV3-1 (or the pseudogene TRBV3-2); 10 nucleotides match TRBD1. CDR3 length: 13 residues. The V gene's germline CDR1 is LGHDT and CDR2 YNNKEL (reference sequence). V trimming: 6 bases; J trimming: 5 bases; junction bases outside the gene matches: 3. CDR3 in DNA: TGTGCCAGCAGGACAGGGGGCGAGGAGACCCAGTACTTC. Encoded protein: CASRTGGEETQYF.

This clone occurred once. The gene calls are TRBV9 and TRBJ2-6; possibly TRBD1 for D (7 bases). This CDR3 contains 20 residues. V gave up 0 bases and J gave up 0 bases, with 19 bases separating them. In germline, CDR1 is SGDLS, CDR2 YYNGEE. DNA for the CDR3: TGTGCCAGCAGCGTAGAACCACTGGGCAGGGGGGTCTCTGGGGCCAACGTCCTGACTTTC. It yields the protein CASSVEPLGRGVSGANVLTF.

This rearrangement joins TRBV5-1 to TRBJ2-7, with a weak D call TRBD1 (5 bases). V dropped 2 bases and J dropped 3 bases, with 9 bases sitting between them. Germline loops: CDR1 SGHRS, CDR2 YFSETQ. The CDR3 has 13 residues. CDR3 sequence: CASSLMDNYEQYF. The CDR3, as DNA: TGCGCCAGCAGCTTAATGGACAACTACGAGCAGTACTTC. The full variable domain, completed using reference TRBV5-1 and TRBJ2-7, is KAGVTQTPRYLIKTRGQQVTLSCSPISGHRSVSWYQQTPGQGLQFLFEYFSETQRNKGNFPGRFSGRQFSNSRSEMNVSTLELGDSALYLCASSLMDNYEQYFGPGTRLTVT.